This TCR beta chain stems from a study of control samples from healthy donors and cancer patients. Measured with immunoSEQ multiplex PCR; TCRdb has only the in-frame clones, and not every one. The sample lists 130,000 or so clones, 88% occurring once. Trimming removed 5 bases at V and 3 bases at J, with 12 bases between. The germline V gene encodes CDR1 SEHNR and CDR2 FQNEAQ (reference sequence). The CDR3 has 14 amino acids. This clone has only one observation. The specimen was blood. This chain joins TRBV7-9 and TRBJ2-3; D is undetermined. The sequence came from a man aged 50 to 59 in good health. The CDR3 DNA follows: TGTGCCAGCAGCCAAGGCGTCCGGACAGATACGCAGTATTTT. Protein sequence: CASSQGVRTDTQYF.